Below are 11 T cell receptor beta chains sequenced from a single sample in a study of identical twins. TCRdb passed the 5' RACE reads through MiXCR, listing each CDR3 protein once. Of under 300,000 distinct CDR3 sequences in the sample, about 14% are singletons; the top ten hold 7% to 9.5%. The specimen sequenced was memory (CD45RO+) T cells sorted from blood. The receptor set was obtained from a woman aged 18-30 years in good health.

CDR3 sequence (DNA): TGTGCCAGCTCACCAGGGTCGGTCGTCTCTAATGAAAAACTGTTTTTT. Protein: CASSPGSVVSNEKLFF. The chain carries TRBV18 and TRBJ1-4; D is unclear. The CDR3 totals 16 residues. Trimming stripped 2 bases from V and 3 bases from J, with 13 bases between. The V gene's germline CDR1 is KGHSH and CDR2 LQKENI.

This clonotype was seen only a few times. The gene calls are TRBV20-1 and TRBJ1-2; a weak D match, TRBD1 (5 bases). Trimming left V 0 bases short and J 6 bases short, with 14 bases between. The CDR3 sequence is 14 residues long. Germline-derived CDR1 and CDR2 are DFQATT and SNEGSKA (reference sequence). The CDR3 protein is CSARDSRDFDGYTF. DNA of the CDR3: TGCAGTGCTAGAGATAGCAGGGATTTTGATGGCTACACCTTC.

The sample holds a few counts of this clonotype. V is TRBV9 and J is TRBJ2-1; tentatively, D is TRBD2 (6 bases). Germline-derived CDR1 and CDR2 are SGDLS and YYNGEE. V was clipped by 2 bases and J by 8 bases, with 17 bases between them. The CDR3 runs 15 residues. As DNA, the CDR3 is TGTGCCAGCAGCGTCGGGACTTGGCCTTCGGATGAGCAGTTCTTC. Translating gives CASSVGTWPSDEQFF.

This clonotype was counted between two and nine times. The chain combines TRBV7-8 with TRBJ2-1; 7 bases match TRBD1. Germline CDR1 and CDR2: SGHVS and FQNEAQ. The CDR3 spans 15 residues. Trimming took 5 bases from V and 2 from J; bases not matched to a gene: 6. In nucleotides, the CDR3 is TGTGCCAGCAGCCTCCGACAGGGACCCTACAATGAGCAGTTCTTC. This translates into CASSLRQGPYNEQFF. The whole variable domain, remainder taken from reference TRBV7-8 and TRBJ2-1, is GAGVSQSPRYKVAKRGQDVALRCDPISGHVSLFWYQQALGQGPEFLTYFQNEAQLDKSGLPSDRFFAERPEGSVSTLKIQRTQQEDSAVYLCASSLRQGPYNEQFFGPGTRLTVL.

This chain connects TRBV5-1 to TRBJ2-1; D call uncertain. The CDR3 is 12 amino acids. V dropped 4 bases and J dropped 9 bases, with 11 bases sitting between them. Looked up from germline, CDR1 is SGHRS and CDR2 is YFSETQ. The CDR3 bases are TGCGCCAGCAGCCCCAACACCTTTGAGCAGTTCTTC. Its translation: CASSPNTFEQFF.

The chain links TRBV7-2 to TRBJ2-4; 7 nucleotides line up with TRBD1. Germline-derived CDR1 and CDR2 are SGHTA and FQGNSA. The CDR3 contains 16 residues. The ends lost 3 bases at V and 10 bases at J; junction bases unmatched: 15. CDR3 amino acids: CASSFLVGQVGYIQYF. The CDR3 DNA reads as TGTGCCAGCAGCTTCCTTGTCGGACAGGTTGGATATATTCAGTACTTC.

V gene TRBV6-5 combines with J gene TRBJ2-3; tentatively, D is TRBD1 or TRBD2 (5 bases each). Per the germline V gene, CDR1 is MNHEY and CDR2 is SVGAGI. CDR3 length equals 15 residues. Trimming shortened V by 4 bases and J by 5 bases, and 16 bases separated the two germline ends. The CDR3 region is CASSFSQGAVDTQYF. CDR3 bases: TGTGCCAGCAGTTTCAGCCAGGGAGCGGTAGATACGCAGTATTTT.

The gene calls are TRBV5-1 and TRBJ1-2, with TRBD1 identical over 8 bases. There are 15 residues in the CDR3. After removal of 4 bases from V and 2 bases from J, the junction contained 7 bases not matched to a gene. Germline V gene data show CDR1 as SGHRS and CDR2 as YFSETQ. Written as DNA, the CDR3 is TGCGCCAGCAGCGGACGGACAGGGTGGAACTATGGCTACACCTTC. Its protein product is CASSGRTGWNYGYTF.

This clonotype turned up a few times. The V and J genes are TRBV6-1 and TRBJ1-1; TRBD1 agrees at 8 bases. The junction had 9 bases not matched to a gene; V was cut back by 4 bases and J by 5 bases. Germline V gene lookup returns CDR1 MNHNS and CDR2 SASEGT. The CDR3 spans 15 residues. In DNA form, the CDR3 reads TGTGCCAGCAGTGCTCGTCAGACAGGGGTTACTGAAGCTTTCTTT. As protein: CASSARQTGVTEAFF.

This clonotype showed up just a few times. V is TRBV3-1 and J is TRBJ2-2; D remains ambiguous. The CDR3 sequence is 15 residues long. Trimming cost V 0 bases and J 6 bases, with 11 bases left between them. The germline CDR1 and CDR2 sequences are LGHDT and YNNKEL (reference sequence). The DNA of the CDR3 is TGTGCCAGCAGCCAAGATCGGGTGGATTCCGGGGAGCTGTTTTTT. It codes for CASSQDRVDSGELFF. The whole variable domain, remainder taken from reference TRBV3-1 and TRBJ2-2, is DTAVSQTPKYLVTQMGNDKSIKCEQNLGHDTMYWYKQDSKKFLKIMFSYNNKELIINETVPNRFSPKSPDKAHLNLHINSLELGDSAVYFCASSQDRVDSGELFFGEGSRLTVL.

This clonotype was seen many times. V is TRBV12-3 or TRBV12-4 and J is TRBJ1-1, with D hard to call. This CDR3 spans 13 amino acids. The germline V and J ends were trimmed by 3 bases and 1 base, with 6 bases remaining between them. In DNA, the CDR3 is TGTGCCAGCAGTTTTGGACGGAACACTGAAGCTTTCTTT. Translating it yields CASSFGRNTEAFF.